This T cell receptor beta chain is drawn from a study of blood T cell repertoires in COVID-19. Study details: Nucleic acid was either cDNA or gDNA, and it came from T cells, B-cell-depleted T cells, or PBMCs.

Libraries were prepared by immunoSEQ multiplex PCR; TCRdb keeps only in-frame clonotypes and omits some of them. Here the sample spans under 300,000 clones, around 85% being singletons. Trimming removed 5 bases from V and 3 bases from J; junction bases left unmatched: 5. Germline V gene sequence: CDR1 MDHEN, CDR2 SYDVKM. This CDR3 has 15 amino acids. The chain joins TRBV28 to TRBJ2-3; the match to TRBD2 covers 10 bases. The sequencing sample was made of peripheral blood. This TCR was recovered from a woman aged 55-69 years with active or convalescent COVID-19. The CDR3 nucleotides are TGTGCCAGCAGTCCAGCGGGGGGGCTAACAGATACGCAGTATTTT. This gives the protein CASSPAGGLTDTQYF.